These T cell receptor beta chains were read from a single sample in a study of HIV-infected patients and healthy controls. MiXCR was run by TCRdb on the 5' RACE reads, yielding one entry per CDR3 protein. The sample includes around 20,000 distinct CDR3 sequences, roughly a fifth of them seen just once. Sequences were obtained from CD8+ T cells from blood. The origin of the receptors is a human donor in good health. The CDR3 runs from the conserved cysteine through the conserved F or W. D genes are given only for firm matches. Size is stated for part of the rows, as once, few or many counts, or as a class when the clone is expanded.

D gene	V gene	J gene	clone size	CDR3 protein	CDR3 DNA
.	TRBV7-8	TRBJ2-1	many	CASSLVGYSYNEQFF	TGTGCCAGCAGCTTAGTAGGGTACTCCTACAATGAGCAGTTCTTC
.	TRBV2	TRBJ1-1	few	CASRLTGNTEAFF	TGTGCCAGCAGACTAACAGGGAACACTGAAGCTTTCTTT
TRBD1	TRBV7-9	TRBJ1-1	many	CASSSVDRENTEAFF	TGTGCCAGCAGCAGCGTGGACAGGGAGAACACTGAAGCTTTCTTT
.	TRBV29-1	TRBJ1-5	few	CSVTSGTNQPQHF	TGCAGCGTAACCTCGGGGACCAATCAGCCCCAGCATTTT
TRBD2	TRBV11-2	TRBJ2-1	many	CASSLFVQLATAYNEQFF	TGTGCCAGCAGCTTATTTGTGCAACTAGCGACGGCCTACAATGAGCAGTTCTTC
.	TRBV12-3/TRBV12-4	TRBJ2-1	few	CASSSAGSYNEQFF	TGTGCCAGCAGTTCGGCAGGGTCCTACAATGAGCAGTTCTTC
.	TRBV23-1	TRBJ2-7	few	CASSQGGPVSYEQYF	TGCGCCAGCAGTCAAGGGGGGCCGGTCTCCTACGAGCAGTACTTC
TRBD1	TRBV6-5	TRBJ2-5	.	CATTPLGQGEQETQYF	TGTGCCACTACGCCTCTGGGACAGGGCGAGCAAGAGACCCAGTACTTC
TRBD1	TRBV14	TRBJ1-3	.	CASSQGPGQTPGNTIYF	TGTGCCAGCAGCCAAGGTCCGGGACAGACTCCTGGAAACACCATATATTTT
.	TRBV19	TRBJ1-5	.	CASSIRQAPNQPQHF	TGTGCCAGTAGTATCAGACAGGCGCCTAATCAGCCCCAGCATTTT
.	TRBV11-2	TRBJ2-7	few	CASSLDQVNEQYF	TGTGCCAGCAGCTTAGATCAAGTAAACGAGCAGTACTTC
.	TRBV4-1	TRBJ2-5	.	CASSQGGGAGETQYF	TGCGCCAGCAGCCAAGGTGGGGGGGCGGGAGAGACCCAGTACTTC
TRBD1	TRBV19	TRBJ2-3	few	CASSRGQGDTQYF	TGTGCCAGTAGCCGCGGACAGGGAGATACGCAGTATTTT
.	TRBV20-1	TRBJ1-2	many	CSAREPGLLANYGYTF	TGCAGTGCTAGAGAGCCCGGGCTTCTCGCTAACTATGGCTACACCTTC
TRBD1	TRBV6-5	TRBJ1-1	.	CASSPRRGRANTEAFF	TGTGCCAGCAGTCCTCGCAGGGGGCGGGCGAACACTGAAGCTTTCTTT
.	TRBV29-1	TRBJ1-2	medium-sized	CSAASEVSYGYTF	TGCAGCGCCGCATCCGAAGTGAGCTATGGCTACACCTTC
.	TRBV10-3	TRBJ2-3	many	CAISSSTDTQYF	TGTGCCATCAGTTCTAGCACAGATACGCAGTATTTT
.	TRBV6-1	TRBJ1-6	few	CASSDAPGGFHNSPLHF	TGTGCCAGCAGTGACGCTCCCGGGGGCTTCCATAATTCACCCCTCCACTTT
.	TRBV29-1	TRBJ2-5	few	CSVVVLGETQYF	TGCAGCGTTGTGGTATTAGGGGAGACCCAGTACTTC
TRBD2	TRBV11-3	TRBJ2-3	.	CASSLDPRGSGYSADTQYF	TGTGCCAGCAGCTTAGACCCTCGGGGTAGCGGGTACTCCGCAGATACGCAGTATTTT
TRBD1	TRBV10-3	TRBJ1-6	.	CATERGGTGNNSPLHF	TGTGCCACCGAAAGAGGGGGGACAGGGAATAATTCACCCCTCCACTTT
.	TRBV27	TRBJ2-7	.	CASSLVPGTPYEQYF	TGTGCCAGCAGTCTCGTTCCGGGTACCCCCTACGAGCAGTACTTC
.	TRBV4-1	TRBJ1-1	.	CASSQGHLGTEAFF	TGCGCCAGCAGCCAAGGCCATCTGGGGACTGAAGCTTTCTTT
.	TRBV6-5	TRBJ1-1	many	CASRFGPPVTEAFF	TGTGCCAGCAGATTTGGACCGCCGGTCACTGAAGCTTTCTTT
TRBD1	TRBV29-1	TRBJ1-2	.	CSVLGTALNYGYTF	TGCAGCGTACTAGGGACAGCTCTGAACTATGGCTACACCTTC
.	TRBV24-1	TRBJ2-1	few	CATSDFEGTQLSEQFF	TGTGCCACCAGTGATTTTGAGGGGACCCAACTTAGTGAGCAGTTCTTC
.	TRBV4-2	TRBJ2-6	.	CASSQVGAVGTNVLTF	TGTGCCAGCAGCCAAGTAGGGGCGGTGGGGACCAACGTCCTGACTTTC
TRBD1	TRBV6-5	TRBJ1-1	.	CASRRDRGTEAFF	TGTGCCAGCCGACGGGACAGGGGGACTGAAGCTTTCTTT
.	TRBV3-2	TRBJ2-7	.	CASSQGHRQVYEQYF	TGTGCCAGCAGCCAAGGTCACAGACAAGTCTACGAGCAGTACTTC
.	TRBV7-9	TRBJ1-5	.	CASSFDASNQPQHF	TGTGCCAGCAGCTTTGACGCAAGCAATCAGCCCCAGCATTTT
TRBD1	TRBV4-1	TRBJ1-1	few	CASSHRQGGTEAFF	TGCGCCAGCAGCCACAGACAGGGCGGTACTGAAGCTTTCTTT
.	TRBV7-6	TRBJ1-1	.	CASGELTEAFF	TGTGCCAGCGGGGAACTTACTGAAGCTTTCTTT
.	TRBV7-8	TRBJ1-4	.	CASSLAIPTAANEKLFF	TGTGCCAGCAGCTTAGCGATCCCGACGGCAGCTAATGAAAAACTGTTTTTT
.	TRBV9	TRBJ1-1	many	CASSATRGGTEAFF	TGTGCCAGCAGCGCTACGCGGGGTGGCACTGAAGCTTTCTTT
.	TRBV11-2	TRBJ2-6	many	CASTQGVVSGANVLTF	TGTGCCAGCACCCAAGGGGTTGTTTCTGGGGCCAACGTCCTGACTTTC
TRBD1	TRBV18	TRBJ2-3	many	CASSPDRWKGTDTQYF	TGTGCCAGCTCACCGGACAGGTGGAAGGGAACAGATACGCAGTATTTT
TRBD1	TRBV11-2	TRBJ2-6	many	CASSLDFGRDSLITGSGANVLTF	TGTGCCAGCAGCTTAGATTTCGGCCGGGACAGCCTTATCACGGGGTCTGGGGCCAACGTCCTGACTTTC
.	TRBV4-1	TRBJ2-3	many	CASSQERSSTDTQYF	TGCGCCAGCAGCCAAGAACGAAGTAGCACAGATACGCAGTATTTT
.	TRBV12-3/TRBV12-4	TRBJ2-7	few	CASSPGKSYEQYF	TGTGCCAGCAGTCCGGGCAAATCCTACGAGCAGTACTTC
.	TRBV10-1	TRBJ1-1	few	CASKKDKNTEAFF	TGCGCCAGCAAAAAAGACAAGAACACTGAAGCTTTCTTT
.	TRBV9	TRBJ1-2	.	CASSFRTGAEGYTF	TGTGCCAGCAGCTTTCGAACGGGGGCGGAGGGCTACACCTTC
TRBD1	TRBV12-3/TRBV12-4	TRBJ2-5	few	CASTGQAGETQYF	TGTGCCAGCACGGGACAGGCCGGGGAGACCCAGTACTTC
.	TRBV20-1	TRBJ2-7	many	CSARAGYSYEQYF	TGCAGTGCTAGAGCTGGTTACTCCTACGAGCAGTACTTC
TRBD2	TRBV29-1	TRBJ2-3	.	CSVGQYAGTSRITDTQYF	TGCAGCGTTGGCCAATACGCGGGGACTAGCAGAATCACAGATACGCAGTATTTT
TRBD1	TRBV2	TRBJ1-1	many	CASSEWTGENTEAFF	TGTGCCAGCAGTGAATGGACAGGCGAGAACACTGAAGCTTTCTTT
TRBD1	TRBV6-5	TRBJ1-2	.	CASALQGYYGYTF	TGTGCCAGCGCCTTACAGGGGTACTATGGCTACACCTTC
.	TRBV10-2	TRBJ1-2	many	CASSDYGASREKDYGYTF	TGCGCCAGCAGTGATTATGGGGCGAGTCGGGAAAAAGACTATGGCTACACCTTC
.	TRBV30	TRBJ2-7	few	CAWSTDWNYEQYF	TGTGCCTGGAGTACGGACTGGAACTACGAGCAGTACTTC
.	TRBV12-3/TRBV12-4	TRBJ2-1	few	CASSSGSRGEDNEQFF	TGTGCCAGCAGTTCGGGGAGTCGGGGTGAGGACAATGAGCAGTTCTTC